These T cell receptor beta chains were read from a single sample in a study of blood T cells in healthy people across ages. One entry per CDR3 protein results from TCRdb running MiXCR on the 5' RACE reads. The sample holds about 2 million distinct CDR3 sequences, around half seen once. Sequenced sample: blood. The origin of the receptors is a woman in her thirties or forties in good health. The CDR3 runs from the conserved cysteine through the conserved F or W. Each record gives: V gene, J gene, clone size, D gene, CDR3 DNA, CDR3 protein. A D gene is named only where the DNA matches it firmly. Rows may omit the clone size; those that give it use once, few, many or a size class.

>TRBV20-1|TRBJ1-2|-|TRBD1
TGTAGTGCTAGGGACAGGGGACGGGACGGCAACTATGGCTACACCTTC
CSARDRGRDGNYGYTF
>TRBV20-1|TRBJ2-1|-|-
TGCAGTGCGAGTCGCGAGTCGGGTGCCTGGTCCTACAATGAGCAGTTCTTC
CSASRESGAWSYNEQFF
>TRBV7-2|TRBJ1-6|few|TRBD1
TGTGCCAGCAGCTTAAGGAGCCGGGACAGGGTAAATTCACCCCTCCACTTT
CASSLRSRDRVNSPLHF
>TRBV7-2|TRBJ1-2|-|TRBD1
TGTGCCAGCAGCGCAGCCGGGACAGACACTAACTATGGCTACACCTTC
CASSAAGTDTNYGYTF
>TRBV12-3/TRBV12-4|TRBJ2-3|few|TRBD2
TGTGCCAGCAGTTTGCTAGCGGGGCCCAGGAATACGCAGTATTTT
CASSLLAGPRNTQYF
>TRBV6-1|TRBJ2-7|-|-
TGTGCCAGCACCACGGGTCTGTCCTACGAGCAGTACTTC
CASTTGLSYEQYF
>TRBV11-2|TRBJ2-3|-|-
TGTGCCAGCAGCACCGGGGGACGGCGACGCAGTGCTAGCACAGATACGCAGTATTTT
CASSTGGRRRSASTDTQYF
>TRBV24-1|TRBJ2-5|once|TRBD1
TGTGCCACCAGTGATTTCAGGGGGCGAGGGTACTTC
CATSDFRGRGYF
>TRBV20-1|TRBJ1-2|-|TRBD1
TGCAGTGCTAGGGATCGAGGGGGCGGGAAATATGGCTACACCTTC
CSARDRGGGKYGYTF
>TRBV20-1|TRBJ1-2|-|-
TGCAGTGCTATTTTGGGGACCCAATTGCGTGGCTACACCTTC
CSAILGTQLRGYTF
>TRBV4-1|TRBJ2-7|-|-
TGCGCCAGCAGCCAAGGGGAAGGGGACGAGCAGTACTTC
CASSQGEGDEQYF
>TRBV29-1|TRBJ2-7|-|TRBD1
TGCAGCGTTGGAGGCCCGGGACAGGGGGATAACAAGCAGTACTTC
CSVGGPGQGDNKQYF
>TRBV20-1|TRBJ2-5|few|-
TGCAGTGCTAACCCAGGGACCCAGTACTTC
CSANPGTQYF
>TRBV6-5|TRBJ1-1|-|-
TGTGCCAGCAGTCTGAAGAGATACACTGAAGCTTTCTTT
CASSLKRYTEAFF
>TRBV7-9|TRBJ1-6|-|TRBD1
TGTGCCAGCAGCTTAACTACAGGGGGCACTTATAATTCACCCCTCCACTTT
CASSLTTGGTYNSPLHF
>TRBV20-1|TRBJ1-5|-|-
TGCAGTGCTAGAGTGCCCCGCCAGGCTCGGGATCAGCCCCAGCATTTT
CSARVPRQARDQPQHF